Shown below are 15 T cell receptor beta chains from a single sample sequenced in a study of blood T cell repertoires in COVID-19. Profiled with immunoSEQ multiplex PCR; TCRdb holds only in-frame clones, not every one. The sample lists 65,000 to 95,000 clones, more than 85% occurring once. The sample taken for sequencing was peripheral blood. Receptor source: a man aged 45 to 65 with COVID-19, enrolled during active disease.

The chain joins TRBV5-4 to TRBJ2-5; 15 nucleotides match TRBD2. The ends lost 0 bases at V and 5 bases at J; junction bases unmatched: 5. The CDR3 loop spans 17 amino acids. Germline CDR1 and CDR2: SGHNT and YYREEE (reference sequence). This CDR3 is CASSLAGLAGGWETQYF. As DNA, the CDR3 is TGTGCCAGCAGCTTGGCTGGACTAGCGGGAGGGTGGGAGACCCAGTACTTC. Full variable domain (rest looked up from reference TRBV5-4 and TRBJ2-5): ETGVTQSPTHLIKTRGQQVTLRCSSQSGHNTVSWYQQALGQGPQFIFQYYREEENGRGNFPPRFSGLQFPNYSSELNVNALELDDSALYLCASSLAGLAGGWETQYFGPGTRLLVL.

CDR3 sequence reads: CASSFLDREKLFF. As DNA, the CDR3 is TGTGCCAGCAGTTTCCTGGACAGAGAAAAACTGTTTTTT. This rearrangement joins TRBV28 to TRBJ1-4, with a weak D call TRBD1 (6 bases). The V end was cut by 3 bases, the J end by 8 bases, with 10 bases between. Germline CDR1 is MDHEN and CDR2 is SYDVKM. This CDR3 comprises 13 residues.

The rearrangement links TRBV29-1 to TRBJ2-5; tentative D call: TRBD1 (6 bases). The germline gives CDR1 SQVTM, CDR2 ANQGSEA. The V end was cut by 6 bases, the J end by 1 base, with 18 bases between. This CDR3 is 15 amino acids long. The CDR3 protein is CSVRPGMGAQETQYF. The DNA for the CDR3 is TGCAGCGTCCGCCCCGGAATGGGGGCCCAAGAGACCCAGTACTTC.

The CDR3 DNA reads as TGCGCCAGCAGCTTACCAGGGGAGGAGACCCAGTACTTC. Amino acids: CASSLPGEETQYF. The chain uses TRBV5-1 and TRBJ2-5, with D tentatively TRBD1 (6 bases). The CDR3 extends over 13 amino acids. Germline CDR1 and CDR2: SGHRS and YFSETQ. Trimming cost V 2 bases and J 5 bases, with 10 bases left between them.

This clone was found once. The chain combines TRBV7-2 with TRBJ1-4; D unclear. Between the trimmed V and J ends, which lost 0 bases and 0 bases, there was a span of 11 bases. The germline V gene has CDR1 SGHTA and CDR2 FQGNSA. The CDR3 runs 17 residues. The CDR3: CASSLAESYATNEKLFF. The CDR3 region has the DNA TGTGCCAGCAGCTTAGCGGAGTCCTATGCAACTAATGAAAAACTGTTTTTT.

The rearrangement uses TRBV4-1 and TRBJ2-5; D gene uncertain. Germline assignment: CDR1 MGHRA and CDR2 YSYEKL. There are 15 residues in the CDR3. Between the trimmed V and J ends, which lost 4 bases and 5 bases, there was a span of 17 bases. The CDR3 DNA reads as TGCGCCAGCAGCCCCCTTACCGGGTTGCGGGAGACCCAGTACTTC. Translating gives CASSPLTGLRETQYF.

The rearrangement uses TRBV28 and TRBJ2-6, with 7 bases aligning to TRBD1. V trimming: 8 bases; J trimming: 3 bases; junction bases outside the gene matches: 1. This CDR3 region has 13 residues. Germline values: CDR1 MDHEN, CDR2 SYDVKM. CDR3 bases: TGTGCCAGCGGACAGGTTGGGGCCAACGTCCTGACTTTC. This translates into CASGQVGANVLTF.

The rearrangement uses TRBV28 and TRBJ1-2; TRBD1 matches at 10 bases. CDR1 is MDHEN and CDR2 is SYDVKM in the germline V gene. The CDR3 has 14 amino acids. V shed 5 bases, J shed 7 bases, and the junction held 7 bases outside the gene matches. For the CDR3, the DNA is TGTGCCAGCAGTCCCTCGACAGGGGGCACTGGCTACACCTTC. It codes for CASSPSTGGTGYTF.

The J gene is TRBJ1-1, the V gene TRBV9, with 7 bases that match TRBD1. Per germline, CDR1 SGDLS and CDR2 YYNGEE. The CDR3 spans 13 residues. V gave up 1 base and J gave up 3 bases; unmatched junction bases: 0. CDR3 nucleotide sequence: TGTGCCAGCAGCGTACAGGGGGACACTGAAGCTTTCTTT. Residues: CASSVQGDTEAFF. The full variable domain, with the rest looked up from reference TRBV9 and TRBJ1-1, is DSGVTQTPKHLITATGQRVTLRCSPRSGDLSVYWYQQSLDQGLQFLIQYYNGEERAKGNILERFSAQQFPDLHSELNLSSLELGDSALYFCASSVQGDTEAFFGQGTRLTVV.

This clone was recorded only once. CDR3 DNA sequence: TGTGCCAGCAGTTCCCGGCAGGGGGACCAAGAGACCCAGTACTTC. Translating it yields CASSSRQGDQETQYF. This sequence joins TRBV6-2 or TRBV6-3 and TRBJ2-5; 7 nucleotides line up with TRBD1. The CDR3 extends over 15 amino acids. The trim removed 4 bases at V and 0 bases at J, leaving 5 bases unmatched. Per germline, CDR1 MNHEY and CDR2 SVGEGT.

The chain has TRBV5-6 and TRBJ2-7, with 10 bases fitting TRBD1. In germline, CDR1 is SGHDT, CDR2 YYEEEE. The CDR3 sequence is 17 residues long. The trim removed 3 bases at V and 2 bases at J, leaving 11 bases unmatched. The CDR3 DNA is TGTGCCAGCAGCTCGATACTTCAAGGGACAGGGGCCTACGAGCAGTACTTC. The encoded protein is CASSSILQGTGAYEQYF.

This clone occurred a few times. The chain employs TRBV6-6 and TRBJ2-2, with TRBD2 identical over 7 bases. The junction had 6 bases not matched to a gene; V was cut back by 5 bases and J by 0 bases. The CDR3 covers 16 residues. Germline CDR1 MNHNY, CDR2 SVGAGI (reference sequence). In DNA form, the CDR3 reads TGTGCCAGCAGTCGCGGGACTACCTCGAACACCGGGGAGCTGTTTTTT. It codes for CASSRGTTSNTGELFF.

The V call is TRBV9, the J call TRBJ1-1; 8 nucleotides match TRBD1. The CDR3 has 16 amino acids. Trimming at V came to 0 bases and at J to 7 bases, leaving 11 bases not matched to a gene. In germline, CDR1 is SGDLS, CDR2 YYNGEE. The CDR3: CASSVEDRAPSGEAFF. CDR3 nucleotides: TGTGCCAGCAGCGTAGAGGACAGGGCCCCTTCTGGTGAAGCTTTCTTT.

The CDR3 sequence is CASSLGGSGNRKTQYF. The DNA for the CDR3 is TGCGCCAGCAGCTTGGGTGGTAGCGGGAATAGGAAGACCCAGTACTTC. This chain uses TRBV5-1 with TRBJ2-5; 8 positions agree with TRBD2. V shed 0 bases and J 6 bases; nucleotides not matched to a gene: 10. This CDR3 region has 16 residues. Germline loops: CDR1 SGHRS, CDR2 YFSETQ.

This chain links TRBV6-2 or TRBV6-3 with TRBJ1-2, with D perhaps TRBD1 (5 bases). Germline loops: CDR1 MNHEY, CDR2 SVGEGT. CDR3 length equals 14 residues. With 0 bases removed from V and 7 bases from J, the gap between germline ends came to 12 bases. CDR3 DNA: TGTGCCAGCAGTTACTCGACGGGGGAGGGTGGCTACACCTTC. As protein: CASSYSTGEGGYTF.